The 19 T cell receptor beta chains below were found in one sample sequenced in a study of blood T cell repertoires in COVID-19. Data came from immunoSEQ multiplex PCR; TCRdb stores just in-frame clones and leaves some out. Seen here are a few hundred thousand clones, approximately 90% observed once, and the top ten hold around 0.84%. The sequencing input was peripheral blood. The receptors were gathered from a man younger than 45 with acute or convalescent COVID-19.

J is TRBJ1-2 and V is TRBV3-1 (or the pseudogene TRBV3-2), with 10 positions matching TRBD1. Germline V lookup: CDR1 LGHDT, CDR2 YNNKEL (reference sequence). The J segment lost 5 bases and the V segment lost 3 bases, leaving 6 bases of the junction unmatched. This CDR3 contains 15 residues. CDR3 in amino acids: CASSQGGQGIYGYTF. CDR3 bases: TGTGCCAGCAGCCAGGGGGGACAGGGGATTTATGGCTACACCTTC.

The chain uses TRBV10-3 and TRBJ1-1; unclear D gene. CDR3 size: 13 residues. In germline, CDR1 is ENHRY, CDR2 SYGVKD. V lost 5 bases and J lost 4, with 11 bases in between. CDR3 amino acids: CAISPLTSTEAFF. DNA of the CDR3: TGTGCCATCAGTCCTCTTACGAGCACTGAAGCTTTCTTT.

This clone has more than one count but fewer than ten. The V call is TRBV6-1, the J call TRBJ1-5; D is possibly TRBD1 (5 bases). The germline CDR1 and CDR2 sequences are MNHNS and SASEGT. The CDR3 is made up of 13 amino acids. Deletions cut 1 base from V and 6 bases from J, with 7 bases between. The CDR3 is CASSEEGFQPQHF. The CDR3 DNA reads as TGTGCCAGCAGTGAAGAGGGGTTTCAGCCCCAGCATTTT.

This clone was seen once. This chain links TRBV5-1 with TRBJ2-7, with D perhaps TRBD1 (7 bases). The CDR3 totals 15 residues. Trimming shortened V by 5 bases and J by 4 bases, and 19 bases separated the two germline ends. CDR1 and CDR2 from the germline V gene are SGHRS and YFSETQ. In DNA form, the CDR3 reads TGCGCCAGCAGTCCGCAGGGGGGAAGGGTATACGAGCAGTACTTC. Translated, it gives CASSPQGGRVYEQYF.

The chain couples TRBV19 to TRBJ2-1; D gene uncertain. The CDR3 has 12 amino acids. The germline gives CDR1 LNHDA, CDR2 SQIVND (reference sequence). Trimming stripped 6 bases from V and 6 bases from J, with 9 bases between. The CDR3 DNA follows: TGTGCCAGTAGCTCTAATCTCAATGAGCAGTTCTTC. This translates into CASSSNLNEQFF. The full variable domain, its missing parts supplied by reference TRBV19 and TRBJ2-1, is DGGITQSPKYLFRKEGQNVTLSCEQNLNHDAMYWYRQDPGQGLRLIYYSQIVNDFQKGDIAEGYSVSREKKESFPLTVTSAQKNPTAFYLCASSSNLNEQFFGPGTRLTVL.

The rearrangement links TRBV6-5 to TRBJ2-7; maybe TRBD1 (6 bases). The germline CDR1 and CDR2 sequences are MNHEY and SVGAGI. CDR3 length: 15 residues. The ends were cut back, 0 bases at V and 0 bases at J, with 9 bases in the middle. The CDR3 loop reads CASSYSLDSSYEQYF. CDR3 nucleotides: TGTGCCAGCAGTTACTCGTTGGACAGCTCCTACGAGCAGTACTTC.

The chain carries TRBV6-1 and TRBJ2-3; D unclear. This CDR3 has 13 residues. Germline V gene lookup returns CDR1 MNHNS and CDR2 SASEGT. Trimming left V 0 bases short and J 4 bases short, with 5 bases between. The CDR3 reads CASSEAYPDTQYF. The CDR3 DNA reads TGTGCCAGCAGTGAAGCCTATCCAGATACGCAGTATTTT.

The genes are TRBV5-4 and TRBJ2-1, with 9 bases lining up with TRBD2. This CDR3 contains 17 residues. The V segment lost 2 bases and the J segment 7 bases; nucleotides outside the gene matches: 13. The germline CDR1 and CDR2 sequences are SGHNT and YYREEE (reference sequence). CDR3 DNA sequence: TGTGCCAGCAGCTTACAACGGTATGCGGGGGGGTGGAATGAGCAGTTCTTC. Protein sequence: CASSLQRYAGGWNEQFF.

V usage is TRBV7-2 and J usage is TRBJ1-1, with a possible D match to TRBD1 (5 bases). From germline, CDR1 is SGHTA and CDR2 FQGNSA. Trimming pared 5 bases from V and 5 bases from J, leaving 12 bases between. This CDR3 region has 13 residues. The CDR3 loop is CASSEATATEAFF. The CDR3 bases are TGTGCCAGCAGCGAAGCGACAGCGACTGAAGCTTTCTTT.

The J gene is TRBJ1-6, the V gene TRBV5-4; 7 positions match TRBD1. After removal of 2 bases from V and 7 bases from J, the junction contained 6 bases not matched to a gene. The CDR3 runs 15 residues. Per the germline V gene, CDR1 is SGHNT and CDR2 is YYREEE (reference sequence). This chain's CDR3 is CASSFRDSGNSPLHF. CDR3 coding DNA: TGTGCCAGCAGCTTCCGGGACAGTGGGAATTCACCCCTCCACTTT.

The chain uses TRBV25-1 and TRBJ1-4; D uncertain. Trimming pared 2 bases from V and 5 bases from J, leaving 9 bases between. The CDR3 runs 14 residues. The germline V gene encodes CDR1 MGHDK and CDR2 SYGVNS. For the CDR3, the DNA is TGTGCCAGCAGTGAACCGGGGATGAATGAAAAACTGTTTTTT. It specifies CASSEPGMNEKLFF. Based on the CDR3 plus reference TRBV25-1 and TRBJ1-4, the full variable domain is EADIYQTPRYLVIGTGKKITLECSQTMGHDKMYWYQQDPGMELHLIHYSYGVNSTEKGDLSSESTVSRIRTEHFPLTLESARPSHTSQYLCASSEPGMNEKLFFGSGTQLSVL.

This rearrangement joins TRBV30 to TRBJ1-3, with D unresolved. Trimming shortened V by 4 bases and J by 4 bases, and 11 bases separated the two germline ends. CDR1 is GTSNPN, CDR2 SVGIG, per germline (reference sequence). The length of the CDR3 is 13 residues. The CDR3 sequence: CAWTGGLGNTIYF. The CDR3, as DNA: TGTGCCTGGACAGGAGGTCTCGGAAACACCATATATTTT. The full variable domain, rest sourced from reference TRBV30 and TRBJ1-3, is SQTIHQWPATLVQPVGSPLSLECTVEGTSNPNLYWYRQAAGRGLQLLFYSVGIGQISSEVPQNLSASRPQDRQFILSSKKLLLSDSGFYLCAWTGGLGNTIYFGEGSWLTVV.

Many counts were recorded for this clone. The V and J genes are TRBV28 and TRBJ2-7, with D possibly matching TRBD1 (6 bases). Germline V gives CDR1 MDHEN, CDR2 SYDVKM. Trimming cost V 5 bases and J 6 bases, with 23 bases left between them. The CDR3 consists of 16 residues. CDR3 loop: CASSPIGAGEYPEQYF. CDR3 coding DNA: TGTGCCAGCAGTCCGATCGGCGCAGGGGAATATCCCGAGCAGTACTTC.

This clone was found once. The V gene is TRBV10-3, the J gene TRBJ2-1; 7 bases are shared with TRBD2. Germline V gene lookup returns CDR1 ENHRY and CDR2 SYGVKD. Trimming removed 6 bases from V and 6 bases from J; junction bases left unmatched: 11. The CDR3 is 15 amino acids. The CDR3 protein is CAIRNSGLNPNEQFF. The CDR3, as DNA: TGTGCCATCAGGAATAGCGGGCTAAATCCCAATGAGCAGTTCTTC.

The CDR3 nucleotides are TGTGCCAGCAGCCAAGCCAACAACTCACCCCTCCACTTT. Its protein is CASSQANNSPLHF. The chain employs TRBV3-1 (or the pseudogene TRBV3-2) and TRBJ1-6; D gene uncertain. This CDR3 comprises 13 residues. The germline V and J ends were trimmed by 1 base and 10 bases, with 8 bases remaining between them. Germline loops: CDR1 LGHDT, CDR2 YNNKEL (reference sequence).

The J gene is TRBJ2-1, the V gene TRBV10-1; TRBD1 matches at 8 bases. J was trimmed by 7 bases and V by 0 bases; bases with no gene match: 8. Looked up from germline, CDR1 is WNHNN and CDR2 is SYGVQD (reference sequence). The CDR3 runs 16 residues. CDR3 sequence: CASSESKQGARNEQFF. The CDR3 region has the DNA TGCGCCAGCAGTGAGTCGAAGCAGGGGGCAAGAAATGAGCAGTTCTTC.

The rearrangement links TRBV7-9 to TRBJ1-4; D is uncertain. V was trimmed by 11 bases and J by 8 bases, leaving 18 bases between them. CDR1 and CDR2 (germline): SEHNR, FQNEAQ (reference sequence). The CDR3 spans 13 residues. The CDR3 DNA sequence: TGTGCCGGAGGAGGCGGGCTTGTAGAAAAACTGTTTTTT. Protein product: CAGGGGLVEKLFF.

CDR3 coding DNA: TGTGCCAGCAGTTACTCGGACTACTACGAGCAGTACTTC. Translated: CASSYSDYYEQYF. The rearrangement joins TRBV6-6 to TRBJ2-7, with D perhaps matching TRBD2 (6 bases). Trimming cost V 0 bases and J 3 bases, with 6 bases left between them. CDR1 and CDR2 from the germline V gene are MNHNY and SVGAGI (reference sequence). The CDR3 loop spans 13 amino acids.

The gene calls are TRBV28 and TRBJ1-4; weak D call: TRBD1 (6 bases). The CDR3 consists of 13 residues. V was pared by 6 bases and J by 6 bases, with 11 bases between. Germline V gene data show CDR1 as MDHEN and CDR2 as SYDVKM. In DNA form, the CDR3 reads TGTGCCAGCAGCCTGACAGGATATGAAAAACTGTTTTTT. Translation: CASSLTGYEKLFF.